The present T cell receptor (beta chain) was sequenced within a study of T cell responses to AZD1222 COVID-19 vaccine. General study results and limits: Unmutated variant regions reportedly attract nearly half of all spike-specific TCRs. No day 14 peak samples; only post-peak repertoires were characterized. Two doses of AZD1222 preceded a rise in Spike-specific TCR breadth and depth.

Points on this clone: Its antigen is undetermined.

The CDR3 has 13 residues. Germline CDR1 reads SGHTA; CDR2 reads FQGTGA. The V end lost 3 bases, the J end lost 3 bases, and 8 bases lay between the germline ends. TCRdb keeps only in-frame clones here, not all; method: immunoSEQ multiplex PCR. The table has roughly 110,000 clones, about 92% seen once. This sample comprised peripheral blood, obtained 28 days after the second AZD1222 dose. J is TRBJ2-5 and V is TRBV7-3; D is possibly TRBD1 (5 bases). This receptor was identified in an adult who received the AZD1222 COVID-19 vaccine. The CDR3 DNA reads TGTGCCAGCAGCTTCAGCAGGGAAGAGACCCAGTACTTC. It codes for CASSFSREETQYF.